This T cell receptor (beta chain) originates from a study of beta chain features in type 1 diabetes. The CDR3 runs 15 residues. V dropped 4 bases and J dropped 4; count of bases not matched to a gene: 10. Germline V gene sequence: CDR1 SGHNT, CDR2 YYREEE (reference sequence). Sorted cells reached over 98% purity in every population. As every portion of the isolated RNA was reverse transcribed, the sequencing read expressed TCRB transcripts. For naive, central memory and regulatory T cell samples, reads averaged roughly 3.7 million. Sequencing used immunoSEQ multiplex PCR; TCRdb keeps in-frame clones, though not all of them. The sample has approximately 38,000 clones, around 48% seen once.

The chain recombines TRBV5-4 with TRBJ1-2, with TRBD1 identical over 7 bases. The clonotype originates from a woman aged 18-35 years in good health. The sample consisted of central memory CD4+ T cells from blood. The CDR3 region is CASSPRGALRYGYTF. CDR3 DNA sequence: TGTGCCAGCAGCCCCAGGGGGGCGCTACGCTATGGCTACACCTTC.